A selection of T cell receptor beta chains follows, all from one sample in a study. TCRdb passed the RT-PCR reads through MiXCR, listing each CDR3 protein once. The sample lists 650,000 to 800,000 distinct CDR3 sequences; about 14% were seen once. The source material was memory CD4+ T cells from blood. The receptors here all came from a female donor in good health, serving as a healthy control. The CDR3 runs from the conserved cysteine through the conserved F or W. A D gene is named only where the DNA matches it firmly. Size is omitted from some rows. Given values are once, few, many or a class for expanded clones.

abundance: few
j_gene: TRBJ2-7
v_gene: TRBV3-1
d_gene: TRBD1
CDR3nt: TGTGCCAGCAGCCATACCGGGACAGGGTCGTTATACGAGCAGTACTTC
CDR3aa: CASSHTGTGSLYEQYF

abundance: -
j_gene: TRBJ2-2
v_gene: TRBV5-8
d_gene: -
CDR3nt: TGTGCCAGCAGCTTGGGTCCGCAAACCGGGGAGCTGTTTTTT
CDR3aa: CASSLGPQTGELFF

abundance: -
j_gene: TRBJ1-2
v_gene: TRBV6-6
d_gene: TRBD1
CDR3nt: TGTGCCATCGCCGGGGCAGGGGGCCTTGGCTACACCTTC
CDR3aa: CAIAGAGGLGYTF

abundance: -
j_gene: TRBJ2-1
v_gene: TRBV5-1
d_gene: -
CDR3nt: TGCGCCAGCAGCTCTGGGGACCGGAATGAGCAGTTCTTC
CDR3aa: CASSSGDRNEQFF

abundance: -
j_gene: TRBJ1-1
v_gene: TRBV12-3/TRBV12-4
d_gene: -
CDR3nt: TGTGCCAGCATCCCCGCGGGCGTGAACACTGAAGCTTTCTTT
CDR3aa: CASIPAGVNTEAFF

abundance: few
j_gene: TRBJ1-5
v_gene: TRBV27
d_gene: -
CDR3nt: TGTGCCAGCTGGACAGTGAATCAGCCCCAGCATTTT
CDR3aa: CASWTVNQPQHF

abundance: few
j_gene: TRBJ1-3
v_gene: TRBV7-9
d_gene: -
CDR3nt: TGTGCCAGCAGCTTAGCCGGGACGTACATGGGAAACACCATATATTTT
CDR3aa: CASSLAGTYMGNTIYF

abundance: few
j_gene: TRBJ2-4
v_gene: TRBV28
d_gene: -
CDR3nt: TGTGCCAGCAGTTTATCTTCTGTAAACATTCAGTACTTC
CDR3aa: CASSLSSVNIQYF

abundance: -
j_gene: TRBJ1-4
v_gene: TRBV6-5
d_gene: -
CDR3nt: TGTGCCAGCAGTTACGGTTCGGGGGGCCGCGAAAAACTGTTTTTT
CDR3aa: CASSYGSGGREKLFF

abundance: few
j_gene: TRBJ1-6
v_gene: TRBV27
d_gene: -
CDR3nt: TGTGCCAGCAGTTGGGAGGGAACCTATAATTCACCCCTCCACTTT
CDR3aa: CASSWEGTYNSPLHF

abundance: -
j_gene: TRBJ1-2
v_gene: TRBV7-2
d_gene: TRBD1
CDR3nt: TGTGCCAGCAGCCGGACCCTAACAGGGGACTATGGCTACACCTTC
CDR3aa: CASSRTLTGDYGYTF

abundance: few
j_gene: TRBJ1-2
v_gene: TRBV12-3/TRBV12-4
d_gene: -
CDR3nt: TGTGCCAGCAATCATGGAAATGGCTACACCTTC
CDR3aa: CASNHGNGYTF

abundance: -
j_gene: TRBJ1-2
v_gene: TRBV5-1
d_gene: -
CDR3nt: TGCGCCAGCAGCTTAGGGGGGGATTCCGGCTACACCTTC
CDR3aa: CASSLGGDSGYTF

abundance: -
j_gene: TRBJ2-5
v_gene: TRBV5-1
d_gene: TRBD2
CDR3nt: TGCGCCAGCAGCTATGGCCCGGGGGGGGGTCAGCCCCAGTACTTC
CDR3aa: CASSYGPGGGQPQYF

abundance: few
j_gene: TRBJ1-6
v_gene: TRBV20-1
d_gene: -
CDR3nt: TGCAGTGCTAGGGGGAAGCGCTCCTATAATTCACCCCTCCACTTT
CDR3aa: CSARGKRSYNSPLHF

abundance: -
j_gene: TRBJ2-1
v_gene: TRBV2
d_gene: -
CDR3nt: TGTGCCAGCAAGCTCAATGAGCAGTTCTTC
CDR3aa: CASKLNEQFF

abundance: -
j_gene: TRBJ1-4
v_gene: TRBV28
d_gene: TRBD1
CDR3nt: TGTGCCACCCACAGGGGGCGTGGTGAAAAACTGTTTTTT
CDR3aa: CATHRGRGEKLFF

abundance: few
j_gene: TRBJ2-1
v_gene: TRBV18
d_gene: -
CDR3nt: TGTGCCAGCTCACCCCAAAGCGGCAATGAGCAGTTCTTC
CDR3aa: CASSPQSGNEQFF

abundance: -
j_gene: TRBJ2-2
v_gene: TRBV5-1
d_gene: -
CDR3nt: TGCGCCAGCAGCCTCGGGGTAGGGAGAACCGGGGAGCTGTTTTTT
CDR3aa: CASSLGVGRTGELFF

abundance: many
j_gene: TRBJ1-2
v_gene: TRBV6-5
d_gene: -
CDR3nt: TGTGCCAGCAGTTACCGGAGGGGAGCAGGTGGCTACACCTTC
CDR3aa: CASSYRRGAGGYTF

abundance: -
j_gene: TRBJ1-1
v_gene: TRBV6-5
d_gene: -
CDR3nt: TGTGCCAGCAGCACTCCGGGGGTAGGTGAAGCTTTCTTT
CDR3aa: CASSTPGVGEAFF

abundance: -
j_gene: TRBJ2-7
v_gene: TRBV27
d_gene: -
CDR3nt: TGTGCCAGCAGTTTATATACAGGGTCCTCCTACGAGCAGTACTTC
CDR3aa: CASSLYTGSSYEQYF

abundance: -
j_gene: TRBJ2-1
v_gene: TRBV11-2
d_gene: -
CDR3nt: TGTGCCAGCAGCTTAGATTTCAACGGGCTAAAGCAGTTCTTC
CDR3aa: CASSLDFNGLKQFF

abundance: few
j_gene: TRBJ2-1
v_gene: TRBV20-1
d_gene: TRBD2
CDR3nt: TGCAGTGCAAGTGGGGGGGGTGGGCATGAGCAGTTCTTC
CDR3aa: CSASGGGGHEQFF

abundance: few
j_gene: TRBJ2-7
v_gene: TRBV7-2
d_gene: TRBD1
CDR3nt: TGTGCCAGCAGCCCTTGGGGGACAGGCCCCTACGAGCAGTACTTC
CDR3aa: CASSPWGTGPYEQYF

abundance: few
j_gene: TRBJ2-7
v_gene: TRBV6-1
d_gene: TRBD1
CDR3nt: TGTGCCACTCAGAGGGGGCAGAGCTCCTACGAGCAGTACTTC
CDR3aa: CATQRGQSSYEQYF

abundance: many
j_gene: TRBJ1-2
v_gene: TRBV6-1
d_gene: -
CDR3nt: TGTGCCAGCAGTGAAGGTCAACTCAGGCGAGGCTACACCTTC
CDR3aa: CASSEGQLRRGYTF

abundance: -
j_gene: TRBJ2-7
v_gene: TRBV4-3
d_gene: -
CDR3nt: TGCGCCAGCAGCCCTTCTTTGGGCTACCCCTCCTACGAGCAGTACTTC
CDR3aa: CASSPSLGYPSYEQYF

abundance: -
j_gene: TRBJ2-5
v_gene: TRBV19
d_gene: -
CDR3nt: TGTGCCAGTAGTACCCGGGACGGCCAAGAGACCCAGTACTTC
CDR3aa: CASSTRDGQETQYF